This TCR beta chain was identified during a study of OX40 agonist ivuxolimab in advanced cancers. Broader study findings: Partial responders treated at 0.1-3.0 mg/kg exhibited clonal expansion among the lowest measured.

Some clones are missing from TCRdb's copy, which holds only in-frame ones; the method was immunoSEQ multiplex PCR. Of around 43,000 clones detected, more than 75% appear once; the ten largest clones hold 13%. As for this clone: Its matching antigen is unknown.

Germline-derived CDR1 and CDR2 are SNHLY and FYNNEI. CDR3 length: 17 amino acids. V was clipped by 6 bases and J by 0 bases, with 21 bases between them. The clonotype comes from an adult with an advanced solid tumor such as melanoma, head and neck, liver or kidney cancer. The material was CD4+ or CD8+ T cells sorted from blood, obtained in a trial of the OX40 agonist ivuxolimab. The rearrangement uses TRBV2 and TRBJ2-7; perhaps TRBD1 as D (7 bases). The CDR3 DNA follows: TGTGCCAGCAGCCTGTGGACAGGAGGGGGGAGCTCCTACGAGCAGTACTTC. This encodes CASSLWTGGGSSYEQYF.